A single sample is the source of the 9 T cell receptor beta chains below, sequenced in a study of T cells in tuberculosis. Documented time point: new active TB diagnosis, blood taken before or within 7 days of starting treatment. Sequencing was performed with immunoSEQ multiplex PCR; in TCRdb, only in-frame clones are kept and a portion is missing. The sample consists of tens of thousands of clones, around 85% of them appearing once. This specimen was PBMCs, taken at tuberculosis diagnosis. Every receptor here comes from an adult with tuberculosis.

The chain links TRBV9 to TRBJ2-1; 8 bases are shared with TRBD2. CDR1 is SGDLS and CDR2 is YYNGEE in the germline V gene. The CDR3 totals 14 residues. The V and J ends lost 3 bases and 5 bases, in that order; junction bases with no gene match: 4. The CDR3 nucleotides read TGTGCCAGCAGCGGTACTAGCGGAAACAATGAGCAGTTCTTC. Translating gives CASSGTSGNNEQFF.

The genes are TRBV6-6 and TRBJ2-6; 8 bases are shared with TRBD1. V lost 5 bases and J lost 4; bases outside the gene matches: 4. Germline values: CDR1 MNHNY, CDR2 SVGAGI (reference sequence). The CDR3 sequence is 15 residues long. The CDR3 DNA reads TGTGCCAGCAGTCAGACAGGGGCCGGGGCCAACGTCCTGACTTTC. It translates to CASSQTGAGANVLTF.

The sample holds one count of this clone. V gene TRBV19 combines with J gene TRBJ1-1, with D perhaps TRBD1 (5 bases). Germline CDR1 and CDR2: LNHDA and SQIVND (reference sequence). The CDR3 totals 13 residues. The V end was cut by 4 bases, the J end by 1 base, with 7 bases between. DNA of the CDR3: TGTGCCAGTAGTACAACAGGGAACACTGAAGCTTTCTTT. This sequence encodes CASSTTGNTEAFF.

J is TRBJ2-1 and V is TRBV5-1; no definite D call. Looked up from germline, CDR1 is SGHRS and CDR2 is YFSETQ. The CDR3 runs to 13 residues. Deletions cut 0 bases from V and 4 bases from J, with 5 bases between. CDR3 bases: TGCGCCAGCAGCTTGGGCGTTTACAATGAGCAGTTCTTC. Protein sequence: CASSLGVYNEQFF.

V gene TRBV19 combines with J gene TRBJ1-3, with D maybe TRBD1 (5 bases). Per germline, CDR1 LNHDA and CDR2 SQIVND (reference sequence). Trimming took off 4 bases at V and 0 bases at J, with 7 bases between the two ends. The CDR3 loop spans 14 amino acids. As DNA, the CDR3 is TGTGCCAGTAGTACCAGGGACTCTGGAAACACCATATATTTT. This gives the protein CASSTRDSGNTIYF.

The J gene is TRBJ1-2, the V gene TRBV6-5, with 10 bases matching TRBD1. The junction had 4 bases not matched to a gene; V was cut back by 5 bases and J by 7 bases. In germline, CDR1 is MNHEY, CDR2 SVGAGI. The CDR3 sequence is 13 residues long. The CDR3 region has the DNA TGTGCCAGCAGTCCCGGGACAGGGGTTGGCTACACCTTC. Translation gives CASSPGTGVGYTF.

The rearrangement links TRBV5-1 to TRBJ2-3; 7 bases align to TRBD2. J lost 2 bases, V lost 3 bases, and 9 bases had no gene match. Germline loops: CDR1 SGHRS, CDR2 YFSETQ. CDR3 size: 16 residues. The CDR3 sequence: CASSSGLSYPTDTQYF. CDR3 DNA: TGCGCCAGCAGCTCGGGACTATCGTACCCCACAGATACGCAGTATTTT.

J is TRBJ2-7 and V is TRBV5-1; the match to TRBD2 covers 13 bases. The CDR3 length is 16 residues. With V trimmed by 3 bases and J by 0 bases, 3 bases remained unmatched. CDR1 SGHRS and CDR2 YFSETQ come from the germline V gene. CDR3 in amino acids: CASSSGLAGRSYEQYF. Here the CDR3 DNA reads TGCGCCAGCAGCTCGGGACTAGCGGGGCGCTCCTACGAGCAGTACTTC.

This clone was observed a few times. V usage is TRBV29-1 and J usage is TRBJ1-3; D not certain. CDR3 length: 14 amino acids. Germline loops: CDR1 SQVTM, CDR2 ANQGSEA. V was cut by 1 base and J by 4 bases, with 11 bases left in between. The CDR3 loop reads CSVEGETEGNTIYF. As DNA, the CDR3 is TGCAGCGTTGAAGGGGAGACGGAAGGAAACACCATATATTTT. Using reference TRBV29-1 and TRBJ1-3 for the parts outside the CDR3, the full variable domain is SAVISQKPSRDICQRGTSLTIQCQVDSQVTMMFWYRQQPGQSLTLIATANQGSEATYESGFVIDKFPISRPNLTFSTLTVSNMSPEDSSIYLCSVEGETEGNTIYFGEGSWLTVV.